This T cell receptor (beta chain) comes out of a study of OX40 agonist ivuxolimab in advanced cancers. Overall study: In this cohort, patients received ivuxolimab, an agonistic anti-OX40 (CD134) antibody.

The CDR3 runs 15 residues. V lost 6 bases and J lost 0, with 14 bases in between. From germline, CDR1 is MNHEY and CDR2 SVGAGI. TCRdb's copy holds only in-frame clones and misses some; the assay was immunoSEQ multiplex PCR. The sample has about 80,000 clones; about nine tenths are singletons. Points on this clone: Antigen specificity is unknown.

Study results and limitations: At doses 0.1 to 3.0 mg/kg, CD4+ and CD8+ clones expanded.

The receptor comes from an adult with an advanced solid tumor such as melanoma, head and neck, liver or kidney cancer. The starting material was CD4+ or CD8+ T cells sorted from blood, obtained in a trial of the OX40 agonist ivuxolimab. The rearrangement uses TRBV6-5 and TRBJ2-5; TRBD2 is a possible D gene (6 bases). CDR3 coding DNA: TGTGCCAGCAGCGGGGACTCTTGGTACCAAGAGACCCAGTACTTC. It is translated as CASSGDSWYQETQYF.